Below, 8 T cell receptor beta chains from the same sample are listed, as sequenced in a study of OX40 agonist ivuxolimab in advanced cancers. Assay used: immunoSEQ multiplex PCR; TCRdb lists only in-frame clones, some missing. The sample consists of 14,000 or so clones, 90% to 95% of them appearing once. Source: CD4+ or CD8+ T cells sorted from blood, taken in a trial of the OX40 agonist ivuxolimab. The source is an adult with an advanced solid tumor such as melanoma, head and neck, liver or kidney cancer.

V is TRBV7-6 and J is TRBJ2-1; D is unclear. This CDR3 has 16 amino acids. V was clipped by 1 base and J by 0 bases, with 10 bases between them. Per the germline V gene, CDR1 is SGHVS and CDR2 is FNYEAQ. CDR3: CASSLDLLDSYNEQFF. As DNA, the CDR3 is TGTGCCAGCAGCTTAGATCTGCTAGACTCCTACAATGAGCAGTTCTTC.

The rearrangement joins TRBV12-5 to TRBJ1-3; no clear D. V was pared by 1 base and J by 1 base, with 11 bases between. CDR3 size: 16 residues. CDR1 and CDR2 (germline): LGHNT, FRNRAP. The CDR3 nucleotides are TGTGCTAGTGGTTTGGAGGTGGATTTTTCTGGAAACACCATATATTTT. Translation: CASGLEVDFSGNTIYF. Full variable domain (missing parts from reference TRBV12-5 and TRBJ1-3): DARVTQTPRHKVTEMGQEVTMRCQPILGHNTVFWYRQTMMQGLELLAYFRNRAPLDDSGMPKDRFSAEMPDATLATLKIQPSEPRDSAVYFCASGLEVDFSGNTIYFGEGSWLTVV.

This clone showed up just once. The rearrangement uses TRBV7-4 and TRBJ1-5, with D maybe TRBD1 (6 bases). Trimming took off 2 bases at V and 3 bases at J, with 20 bases between the two ends. This CDR3 region has 18 residues. Germline V gene sequence: CDR1 SGHVT, CDR2 SQSDAQ. The CDR3 region is CASSLPLYLQGFNQPQHF. The DNA for the CDR3 is TGTGCCAGCAGCTTACCCCTTTATTTACAGGGCTTCAATCAGCCCCAGCATTTT.

The chain is built from TRBV2 and TRBJ1-2; D unclear. V was clipped by 1 base and J by 3 bases, with 9 bases between them. Germline lookup yields CDR1 SNHLY and CDR2 FYNNEI. CDR3 length: 14 amino acids. CDR3 nucleotide sequence: TGTGCCAGCAGTGAAGGGGCAGAATACTATGGCTACACCTTC. Translation gives CASSEGAEYYGYTF.

The chain employs TRBV27 and TRBJ1-2, with a weak D call TRBD1 (5 bases). Trimming took 6 bases from V and 6 from J, leaving 11 bases between them. This CDR3 is built from 12 residues. The V gene's germline CDR1 is MNHEY and CDR2 SMNVEV (reference sequence). CDR3 residues: CASSSQGDGYTF. The CDR3 bases are TGTGCCAGCAGCTCTCAGGGTGATGGCTACACCTTC.

This rearrangement joins TRBV7-2 to TRBJ2-7; D is unresolved. The CDR3 totals 13 residues. Germline assignment: CDR1 SGHTA and CDR2 FQGNSA. V dropped 10 bases and J dropped 6 bases, with 19 bases sitting between them. The CDR3 DNA reads as TGTGCCATCCATAGCCCAACCCCCCCCGAGCAGTACTTC. As protein: CAIHSPTPPEQYF.

The chain employs TRBV29-1 and TRBJ2-2; perhaps D is TRBD1 or TRBD2 (5 bases each). The CDR3 length is 13 residues. V was clipped by 3 bases and J by 6 bases, with 11 bases between them. Germline CDR1 and CDR2: SQVTM and ANQGSEA. CDR3 DNA: TGCAGCGTTGAGGGGGATGGAGCCGGGGAGCTGTTTTTT. This encodes CSVEGDGAGELFF.

The chain carries TRBV7-3 and TRBJ2-3; a possible D gene is TRBD1 (5 bases). Trimming cost V 4 bases and J 1 base, with 6 bases left between them. Germline CDR1 is SGHTA and CDR2 is FQGTGA. This CDR3 is 13 amino acids long. The CDR3 loop reads CASSSQGTDTQYF. The CDR3 bases are TGTGCCAGCAGCTCACAGGGCACAGATACGCAGTATTTT. The variable domain in full, with the rest retrieved from reference TRBV7-3 and TRBJ2-3, is GAGVSQTPSNKVTEKGKYVELRCDPISGHTALYWYRQSLGQGPEFLIYFQGTGAADDSGLPNDRFFAVRPEGSVSTLKIQRTERGDSAVYLCASSSQGTDTQYFGPGTRLTVL.